Shown below are 32 T cell receptor beta chains from a single sample sequenced in a study of shared clonotypes between healthy human individuals. CD45RO-negative, CCR7-selected cells formed the naive CD8 fraction, which excluded terminally differentiated effector memory CD45RA+ cells. The protocol was immunoSEQ multiplex PCR, while the TCRdb copy is restricted to in-frame clones and leaves out a portion. The sample includes about 2 million clones, around 96% of them seen just once. The sequencing input was naive CD8+ T cells sorted from blood. These receptors were taken from a man younger than 30 in good health.

This clone was seen only once. V and J are TRBV30 and TRBJ2-1; D call uncertain. The CDR3 totals 12 residues. Germline V CDR1 and CDR2: GTSNPN, SVGIG (reference sequence). Between the trimmed V and J ends, which lost 1 base and 5 bases, there was a span of 6 bases. The CDR3 region has the DNA TGTGCCTGGAGTGAATATAACAATGAGCAGTTCTTC. Translated: CAWSEYNNEQFF. Supplemented by reference TRBV30 and TRBJ2-1, the full variable domain reads SQTIHQWPATLVQPVGSPLSLECTVEGTSNPNLYWYRQAAGRGLQLLFYSVGIGQISSEVPQNLSASRPQDRQFILSSKKLLLSDSGFYLCAWSEYNNEQFFGPGTRLTVL.

This clone was counted a single time. This sequence joins TRBV2 and TRBJ1-1; TRBD1 agrees at 7 bases. Germline-derived CDR1 and CDR2 are SNHLY and FYNNEI. The V segment lost 5 bases and the J segment 4 bases; nucleotides outside the gene matches: 10. CDR3 size: 15 residues. CDR3 loop: CASSPTLNRGTEAFF. As DNA, the CDR3 is TGTGCCAGCAGTCCGACGTTGAACAGGGGCACTGAAGCTTTCTTT.

The chain is built from TRBV19 and TRBJ1-4, with D unclear. Germline V CDR1 and CDR2: LNHDA, SQIVND (reference sequence). Trimming pared 3 bases from V and 6 bases from J, leaving 5 bases between. CDR3 length equals 12 residues. In nucleotides, the CDR3 is TGTGCCAGTAGTATTGGAGATGAAAAACTGTTTTTT. Translated: CASSIGDEKLFF.

This clone has just one count. The V gene is TRBV2, the J gene TRBJ2-7, with 12 bases lining up with TRBD1. Looked up from germline, CDR1 is SNHLY and CDR2 is FYNNEI. CDR3 length equals 17 residues. V lost 2 bases to trimming and J lost 7 bases; unmatched junction nucleotides: 12. Here the CDR3 reads CASSEPKGDRGQGEQYF. The DNA for the CDR3 is TGTGCCAGCAGTGAACCAAAAGGGGACAGGGGGCAAGGTGAGCAGTACTTC.

The chain couples TRBV2 to TRBJ1-2; 7 bases map to TRBD1. The CDR3 spans 14 residues. V dropped 5 bases and J dropped 2; count of bases not matched to a gene: 5. CDR1 is SNHLY, CDR2 FYNNEI, per germline. Here the CDR3 reads CASSWPDRNYGYTF. CDR3 coding DNA: TGTGCCAGCAGTTGGCCGGACAGGAACTATGGCTACACCTTC.

The sample holds a few counts of this clone. Other DNA sequences of this sample code for an identical CDR3. The V call is TRBV4-1, the J call TRBJ2-7, with D perhaps TRBD1 or TRBD2 (5 bases each). The CDR3 is 13 amino acids. Germline V gene data show CDR1 as MGHRA and CDR2 as YSYEKL. V lost 0 bases to trimming and J lost 3 bases, with 6 bases between them. In nucleotides, the CDR3 is TGCGCCAGCAGCCAAGATGGGGGCTACGAGCAGTACTTC. Translated, it gives CASSQDGGYEQYF.

V is TRBV19 and J is TRBJ2-5, with a possible D match to TRBD1 (5 bases). Germline CDR1 LNHDA, CDR2 SQIVND (reference sequence). V lost 6 bases, J lost 0 bases, and 17 bases lay in between. This CDR3 contains 16 residues. CDR3 bases: TGTGCCAGTAGGGGATTCAGGGAAGGGGACCAAGAGACCCAGTACTTC. It specifies CASRGFREGDQETQYF. Using reference TRBV19 and TRBJ2-5 for the parts outside the CDR3, the full variable domain is DGGITQSPKYLFRKEGQNVTLSCEQNLNHDAMYWYRQDPGQGLRLIYYSQIVNDFQKGDIAEGYSVSREKKESFPLTVTSAQKNPTAFYLCASRGFREGDQETQYFGPGTRLLVL.

V and J are TRBV7-9 and TRBJ2-5; 9 nucleotides align to TRBD2. Germline CDR1 reads SEHNR; CDR2 reads FQNEAQ (reference sequence). The CDR3 covers 17 residues. J was trimmed by 3 bases and V by 5 bases; bases with no gene match: 13. Here the CDR3 DNA reads TGTGCCAGCAGCCCCGGGGGGGCTAGCGGGGCCAAAGAGACCCAGTACTTC. Protein sequence: CASSPGGASGAKETQYF.

The rearrangement joins TRBV30 to TRBJ2-2; TRBD2 aligns across 10 bases. Germline V gene sequence: CDR1 GTSNPN, CDR2 SVGIG (reference sequence). This CDR3 spans 18 amino acids. After removal of 1 base from V and 7 bases from J, the junction contained 15 bases not matched to a gene. The CDR3 coding sequence is TGTGCCTGGAGTGGCGACAGGCAAAGCGGGAGGGCCGACGGGGAGCTGTTTTTT. Translating it yields CAWSGDRQSGRADGELFF.

V is TRBV27 and J is TRBJ2-7; tentative D call: TRBD1 (6 bases). The germline CDR1 and CDR2 sequences are MNHEY and SMNVEV (reference sequence). The CDR3 contains 16 residues. Trimming took off 5 bases at V and 7 bases at J, with 24 bases between the two ends. The CDR3 reads CASSPGAGEFPIEQYF. The CDR3 DNA is TGTGCCAGCAGTCCCGGCGCAGGGGAGTTTCCAATTGAGCAGTACTTC.

V is TRBV7-9 and J is TRBJ2-7; a weak D match, TRBD1 (6 bases). Germline V gene lookup returns CDR1 SEHNR and CDR2 FQNEAQ (reference sequence). V was cut by 4 bases and J by 3 bases, with 28 bases left in between. The CDR3 is 19 amino acids. CDR3 bases: TGTGCCAGCAGCTCGAACAGCAGGGGCTTCAATACCGGCGGCTACGAGCAGTACTTC. This gives the protein CASSSNSRGFNTGGYEQYF.

The chain uses TRBV29-1 and TRBJ2-7, with 8 bases that match TRBD1. With V trimmed by 3 bases and J by 0 bases, 1 base remained unmatched. The CDR3 is 13 residues long. CDR1 is SQVTM and CDR2 is ANQGSEA in the germline V gene. This CDR3 reads CSVDGTGSYEQYF. The CDR3 DNA reads as TGCAGCGTTGACGGGACAGGCTCCTACGAGCAGTACTTC.

The rearrangement joins TRBV10-2 to TRBJ2-2; possibly TRBD1 for D (6 bases). Germline V gives CDR1 WSHSY, CDR2 SAAADI. V lost 9 bases and J lost 5, with 7 bases in between. The CDR3 totals 11 residues. DNA of the CDR3: TGCGCCAGTGGGACAACCGGGGAGCTGTTTTTT. Its protein is CASGTTGELFF.

The rearrangement joins TRBV6-5 to TRBJ2-7; a possible D gene is TRBD1 (6 bases). Per germline, CDR1 MNHEY and CDR2 SVGAGI. CDR3 length: 15 residues. V dropped 2 bases and J dropped 3 bases, with 14 bases sitting between them. CDR3 coding DNA: TGTGCCAGCAGTTACACTTTGGGGGCCGACTACGAGCAGTACTTC. Its protein is CASSYTLGADYEQYF.

As for this clone: Other nucleotide sequences from this sample produce the same CDR3. The chain links TRBV4-3 to TRBJ2-7, with 10 nucleotides matching TRBD1. V was pared by 3 bases and J by 3 bases, with 5 bases of the junction left unmatched. The CDR3 has 15 amino acids. Per germline, CDR1 LGHNA and CDR2 YSLEER. The CDR3 coding sequence is TGCGCCAGCAGCCAGACGGGACAGGGGAACTACGAGCAGTACTTC. This gives the protein CASSQTGQGNYEQYF.

Comment on this clone: A read error is possible here, since a much larger clone lies one base away. The chain recombines TRBV9 with TRBJ1-3, with TRBD1 as a possible D gene (6 bases). The germline V gene has CDR1 SGDLS and CDR2 YYNGEE. V lost 3 bases to trimming and J lost 0 bases, with 10 bases between them. CDR3 length equals 15 residues. For the CDR3, the DNA is TGTGCCAGCAGCGCGGGAGGGGGCTCTGGAAACACCATATATTTT. It specifies CASSAGGGSGNTIYF.

This clone has a handful of counts. The chain carries TRBV2 and TRBJ1-6, with TRBD1 identical over 9 bases. Per the germline V gene, CDR1 is SNHLY and CDR2 is FYNNEI. J was trimmed by 8 bases and V by 4 bases; bases with no gene match: 6. The length of the CDR3 is 15 residues. In DNA form, the CDR3 reads TGTGCCAGCAGTGGAGTAACAGGGGGCGATTCACCCCTCCACTTT. Translating gives CASSGVTGGDSPLHF.

Notes on this clone: Other DNA sequences in the sample encode the same CDR3. The J gene is TRBJ2-5, the V gene TRBV27; D is perhaps TRBD1 or TRBD2 (6 bases each). Germline V gives CDR1 MNHEY, CDR2 SMNVEV (reference sequence). The ends were cut back, 5 bases at V and 2 bases at J, with 12 bases in the middle. The CDR3 loop spans 14 amino acids. The CDR3 DNA is TGTGCCAGCAGTCTAAGGGGGGAACAAGAGACCCAGTACTTC. Its protein product is CASSLRGEQETQYF.

In regard to this clone: Other DNA variants within this sample encode the same CDR3. This chain uses TRBV7-9 with TRBJ2-1; D uncertain. Trimming stripped 5 bases from V and 10 bases from J, with 9 bases between. Germline V gene lookup returns CDR1 SEHNR and CDR2 FQNEAQ (reference sequence). The CDR3 is made up of 11 amino acids. CDR3 protein: CASSRDGEQFF. The CDR3 coding sequence is TGTGCCAGCAGCCGTGACGGAGAGCAGTTCTTC.

The chain carries TRBV28 and TRBJ1-1, with D hard to call. V was cut by 10 bases and J by 0 bases, with 15 bases left in between. The CDR3 consists of 14 residues. CDR1 MDHEN and CDR2 SYDVKM come from the germline V gene. Written as DNA, the CDR3 is TGTGCCACCCGAAGGGCCGGGGTGAACACTGAAGCTTTCTTT. As protein: CATRRAGVNTEAFF.

This chain links TRBV6-6 with TRBJ1-1; a weak D match, TRBD1 (6 bases). V was clipped by 7 bases and J by 3 bases, with 18 bases between them. Germline V lookup: CDR1 MNHNY, CDR2 SVGAGI (reference sequence). The CDR3 extends over 15 amino acids. DNA of the CDR3: TGTGCCAGCACCCAGGACAGCCCAGGTTACACTGAAGCTTTCTTT. Encoded protein: CASTQDSPGYTEAFF.

The chain combines TRBV6-6 with TRBJ2-7; 7 bases map to TRBD1. Germline V gene sequence: CDR1 MNHNY, CDR2 SVGAGI (reference sequence). The CDR3 totals 14 residues. V trimming: 2 bases; J trimming: 3 bases; junction bases outside the gene matches: 4. The DNA of the CDR3 is TGTGCCAGCAGTTACACGGCAGGGGGCTACGAGCAGTACTTC. It yields the protein CASSYTAGGYEQYF.

The chain joins TRBV6-5 to TRBJ1-6; 8 bases align to TRBD1. Germline assignment: CDR1 MNHEY and CDR2 SVGAGI. V shed 5 bases and J 10 bases; nucleotides not matched to a gene: 4. This CDR3 spans 13 amino acids. In DNA, the CDR3 is TGTGCCAGCAGTCCAGGGGGCGGATCACCCCTCCACTTT. This gives the protein CASSPGGGSPLHF.

The CDR3 nucleotides are TGTGCCAGCAGCGAGGCAGGGGCGGCAGATACGCAGTATTTT. This codes for CASSEAGAADTQYF. The rearrangement links TRBV9 to TRBJ2-3, with D maybe TRBD1 (6 bases). This CDR3 region has 14 residues. The ends were cut back, 3 bases at V and 4 bases at J, with 12 bases in the middle. Per the germline V gene, CDR1 is SGDLS and CDR2 is YYNGEE.

The chain carries TRBV7-9 and TRBJ1-1; D call uncertain. The germline V gene encodes CDR1 SEHNR and CDR2 FQNEAQ (reference sequence). This CDR3 has 13 residues. Trimming left V 0 bases short and J 7 bases short, with 9 bases between. The CDR3 sequence is CASSLAQEIEAFF. The CDR3 DNA follows: TGTGCCAGCAGCTTAGCCCAGGAGATTGAAGCTTTCTTT.

V gene TRBV27 combines with J gene TRBJ2-7, with D possibly matching TRBD1 (6 bases). The CDR3 is 16 amino acids. The germline CDR1 and CDR2 sequences are MNHEY and SMNVEV (reference sequence). V dropped 0 bases and J dropped 3 bases, with 15 bases sitting between them. CDR3 in amino acids: CASSLSIGTLDYEQYF. For the CDR3, the DNA is TGTGCCAGCAGTTTATCGATTGGGACACTCGACTACGAGCAGTACTTC.

The rearrangement uses TRBV2 and TRBJ2-7; 10 bases map to TRBD1. Per germline, CDR1 SNHLY and CDR2 FYNNEI. The length of the CDR3 is 13 residues. Trimming at V came to 7 bases and at J to 7 bases, leaving 7 bases not matched to a gene. The CDR3 region has the DNA TGTGCCAGCAAGGGACAGGGGACTGAGGAGCAGTACTTC. Translation: CASKGQGTEEQYF.

This clone was detected only once. The chain combines TRBV14 with TRBJ2-7; 13 bases align to TRBD2. Germline V CDR1 and CDR2: SGHDN, FVKESK. V lost 4 bases, J lost 3 bases, and 12 bases stayed unmatched. The CDR3 has 18 residues. Here the CDR3 reads CASSRSGTSGAPLYEQYF. Here the CDR3 DNA reads TGTGCCAGCAGCCGATCCGGGACTAGCGGGGCCCCTCTCTACGAGCAGTACTTC.

The chain recombines TRBV13 with TRBJ2-1, with 7 bases lining up with TRBD1. The CDR3 covers 15 residues. Trimming removed 6 bases from V and 0 bases from J; junction bases left unmatched: 5. The V gene's germline CDR1 is PRHDT and CDR2 FYEKMQ (reference sequence). CDR3 DNA: TGTGCCAGCAGTCCGGGACAGCGCTCCTACAATGAGCAGTTCTTC. Its protein is CASSPGQRSYNEQFF.

This chain connects TRBV14 to TRBJ1-2, with a tentative D call TRBD1 (5 bases). The germline V gene has CDR1 SGHDN and CDR2 FVKESK. This CDR3 has 17 amino acids. Between the trimmed V and J ends, which lost 4 bases and 4 bases, there was a span of 22 bases. CDR3 in DNA: TGTGCCAGCAGCCCCTCCGCGGGCAGGGAACCCTCCTATGGCTACACCTTC. It codes for CASSPSAGREPSYGYTF. Supplemented by reference TRBV14 and TRBJ1-2, the full variable domain reads EAGVTQFPSHSVIEKGQTVTLRCDPISGHDNLYWYRRVMGKEIKFLLHFVKESKQDESGMPNNRFLAERTGGTYSTLKVQPAELEDSGVYFCASSPSAGREPSYGYTFGSGTRLTVV.

As regards this clone: The same CDR3 also results from other DNA sequences found in this sample. J is TRBJ2-7 and V is TRBV6-5, with D possibly TRBD1 on 6 matching bases. Germline V gene sequence: CDR1 MNHEY, CDR2 SVGAGI. V lost 2 bases to trimming and J lost 7 bases, with 9 bases between them. The CDR3 length is 12 residues. CDR3 sequence: CASSYQGGEQYF. CDR3 DNA: TGTGCCAGCAGTTACCAAGGGGGAGAGCAGTACTTC.

The rearrangement links TRBV7-9 to TRBJ2-5, with a possible D match to TRBD2 (5 bases). The CDR3 contains 16 residues. CDR1 is SEHNR, CDR2 FQNEAQ, per germline (reference sequence). Trimming stripped 3 bases from V and 2 bases from J, with 16 bases between. CDR3 nucleotides: TGTGCCAGCAGCTTGACGATTAGCAGCGGACAAGAGACCCAGTACTTC. Translation: CASSLTISSGQETQYF.